These 19 T cell receptor beta chains share one sample of origin, sequenced in a study of T cell repertoires in cytomegalovirus infection. One entry per CDR3 protein, called by TCRdb with MiXCR from the reads. The data contain about 490,000 distinct CDR3 sequences, about 10% of them seen just once; the ten biggest clones take up about 10%. Material for sequencing was PBMCs. These receptors all come from a human donor in good health (CMV status not recorded). Some clones in this sample may be carry-over from other donors' samples.

This clonotype has at least ten counts. The chain joins TRBV6-6 to TRBJ1-3; TRBD1 might be the D (6 bases). Germline V gene lookup returns CDR1 MNHNY and CDR2 SVGAGI (reference sequence). Trimming shortened V by 5 bases and J by 1 base, and 9 bases separated the two germline ends. The CDR3 length is 14 residues. The CDR3 DNA reads TGTGCCAGCAGTCAACAGGGATCTGGAAACACCATATATTTT. It specifies CASSQQGSGNTIYF.

This clonotype was seen more than once but under ten times. This sequence joins TRBV6-6 and TRBJ1-6; TRBD1 matches at 9 bases. The CDR3 contains 15 residues. V lost 7 bases and J lost 8; bases outside the gene matches: 9. The germline CDR1 and CDR2 sequences are MNHNY and SVGAGI (reference sequence). The DNA for the CDR3 is TGTGCCAGCACCAAAAAGGACAGGGGTGATTCACCCCTCCACTTT. Residues: CASTKKDRGDSPLHF.

Turning to this clonotype: A much larger clone differs by one base, so this may be a read error. The V call is TRBV11-2, the J call TRBJ2-3, with D tentatively TRBD1 or TRBD2 (5 bases each). Trimming stripped 7 bases from V and 2 bases from J, with 25 bases between. The CDR3 length is 18 residues. CDR1 is SGHAT and CDR2 is FQNNGV in the germline V gene. CDR3 sequence: CASMPIRGYKINTDTQYF. DNA of the CDR3: TGTGCCAGCATGCCAATCCGGGGCTATAAAATTAACACAGATACGCAGTATTTT.

This clonotype was detected many times. CDR3 sequence reads: CASSLKGTNEQFF. The CDR3 nucleotides are TGTGCCAGCAGCCTAAAGGGGACAAATGAGCAGTTCTTC. The V and J genes are TRBV3-1 and TRBJ2-1; D may be TRBD1 (6 bases). The V gene's germline CDR1 is LGHDT and CDR2 YNNKEL (reference sequence). This CDR3 is 13 amino acids long. V was clipped by 4 bases and J by 7 bases, with 11 bases between them.

This clonotype has only a few counts. V is TRBV6-1 and J is TRBJ1-2; 8 bases match TRBD1. Germline CDR1 MNHNS, CDR2 SASEGT. Trimming at V came to 6 bases and at J to 8 bases, leaving 5 bases not matched to a gene. The length of the CDR3 is 12 residues. Here the CDR3 DNA reads TGTGCCAGCAGACAGGGGGTTGGGGGCTACACCTTC. The encoded protein is CASRQGVGGYTF.

V and J are TRBV20-1 and TRBJ2-7; D may be TRBD2 (6 bases). The CDR3 contains 17 residues. In germline, CDR1 is DFQATT, CDR2 SNEGSKA (reference sequence). Trimming stripped 0 bases from V and 3 bases from J, with 21 bases between. CDR3 residues: CSARDQAGHRPYYEQYF. The CDR3 DNA is TGCAGTGCTAGAGATCAAGCGGGCCACCGTCCTTACTACGAGCAGTACTTC.

The chain's CDR3 is CASSNRDNLYTEAFF. In nucleotides, the CDR3 is TGTGCCAGCAGTAACAGGGACAACCTTTACACTGAAGCTTTCTTT. The chain links TRBV27 to TRBJ1-1; a possible D gene is TRBD1 (6 bases). Germline CDR1 reads MNHEY; CDR2 reads SMNVEV (reference sequence). Deletions cut 5 bases from V and 3 bases from J, with 16 bases between. The length of the CDR3 is 15 residues.

There are many counts of this clonotype. This chain uses TRBV6-1 with TRBJ1-2; D unresolved. Germline V gives CDR1 MNHNS, CDR2 SASEGT. The CDR3 extends over 11 amino acids. V was cut by 8 bases and J by 11 bases, with 15 bases left in between. The CDR3 here is CASQMRRAYTF. In DNA, the CDR3 is TGTGCCAGCCAGATGAGGAGAGCTTACACCTTC.

The V gene is TRBV28, the J gene TRBJ2-5; D remains unclear. Germline V CDR1 and CDR2: MDHEN, SYDVKM. The V end lost 5 bases, the J end lost 7 bases, and 17 bases lay between the germline ends. The CDR3 contains 14 residues. CDR3 in DNA: TGTGCCAGCAGTCCCTCCGGGCCCGTGGGGACCCAGTACTTC. Amino acids: CASSPSGPVGTQYF.

In its sample, this clonotype was seen many times. The chain uses TRBV28 and TRBJ1-5; 10 positions match TRBD1. Looked up from germline, CDR1 is MDHEN and CDR2 is SYDVKM. V gave up 5 bases and J gave up 6 bases; unmatched junction bases: 4. The CDR3 consists of 14 residues. In nucleotides, the CDR3 is TGTGCCAGCAGTATGGGACAGGGGAGTCAGCCCCAGCATTTT. Amino acids: CASSMGQGSQPQHF.

This clonotype was picked up a small number of times. The chain carries TRBV7-9 and TRBJ1-2, with a weak D call TRBD1 (6 bases). The germline V gene has CDR1 SEHNR and CDR2 FQNEAQ (reference sequence). CDR3 size: 14 residues. Trimming removed 7 bases from V and 2 bases from J, with 14 bases in between. This CDR3 is CASKLGGVNYGYTF. The CDR3 DNA reads as TGTGCCAGCAAATTAGGGGGAGTAAACTATGGCTACACCTTC.

This clonotype was recorded at least ten times. This chain joins TRBV11-1 and TRBJ2-7, with D possibly TRBD2 on 6 matching bases. The CDR3 contains 16 residues. The V gene lost 5 bases and the J gene lost 3 bases, with 20 bases spanning the gap. Germline CDR1 SGHAT, CDR2 FQDESV (reference sequence). CDR3 amino acids: CASSHHRDSWVYEQYF. The CDR3 DNA reads as TGTGCCAGCAGCCACCATAGGGACTCGTGGGTCTACGAGCAGTACTTC.

This clonotype has ten or more counts. The CDR3: CASSLPPRDEQYF. CDR3 bases: TGTGCCAGCAGCTTGCCCCCTCGGGACGAGCAGTACTTC. V is TRBV7-8 and J is TRBJ2-7; D gene unclear. The CDR3 has 13 residues. Trimming cost V 3 bases and J 5 bases, with 11 bases left between them. The germline V gene encodes CDR1 SGHVS and CDR2 FQNEAQ.

This clonotype was picked up a small number of times. J is TRBJ2-7 and V is TRBV29-1, with D perhaps matching TRBD1 (5 bases). V was pared by 3 bases and J by 2 bases, with 20 bases between. Germline values: CDR1 SQVTM, CDR2 ANQGSEA. The CDR3 is 16 amino acids. CDR3 bases: TGCAGCGTTGATTCTGGGAAGGGGCGCGGAACCTACGAGCAGTACTTC. Translated: CSVDSGKGRGTYEQYF.

This clonotype has ten or more counts. The chain combines TRBV12-3 or TRBV12-4 with TRBJ2-3; D is unclear. V was trimmed by 3 bases and J by 2 bases, leaving 12 bases between them. The CDR3 runs to 15 residues. CDR3 sequence: CASSFRKAPTDTQYF. CDR3 bases: TGTGCCAGCAGTTTCAGGAAGGCCCCCACAGATACGCAGTATTTT.

This clonotype was detected ten times or more. This chain joins TRBV6-1 and TRBJ2-1, with 11 bases lining up with TRBD2. Trimming at V came to 6 bases and at J to 9 bases, leaving 7 bases not matched to a gene. Germline lookup yields CDR1 MNHNS and CDR2 SASEGT. The CDR3 runs 14 residues. DNA for the CDR3: TGTGCCAGCAGACCGACTAGCGGGAACGGTGAGCAGTTCTTC. Translation gives CASRPTSGNGEQFF.

This clonotype was seen a handful of times. The chain uses TRBV7-9 and TRBJ2-7, with a weak D call TRBD1 (6 bases). Germline CDR1 SEHNR, CDR2 FQNEAQ (reference sequence). This CDR3 contains 13 residues. Trimming left V 10 bases short and J 2 bases short, with 15 bases between. The CDR3 here is CATERGHPYEQYF. The CDR3 region has the DNA TGTGCCACCGAAAGGGGACACCCCTACGAGCAGTACTTC.

This clonotype has only a few counts. This chain uses TRBV12-3 or TRBV12-4 with TRBJ2-3, with a tentative D call TRBD2 (5 bases). The germline V and J ends were trimmed by 6 bases and 4 bases, with 17 bases remaining between them. The CDR3 is 15 residues long. The CDR3 DNA reads TGTGCCAGCAGCCCCAAAGGGAGTTTCTCAGATACGCAGTATTTT. It translates to CASSPKGSFSDTQYF.

In its sample, this clonotype was seen a few times. V usage is TRBV2 and J usage is TRBJ2-2; maybe TRBD2 (6 bases). V dropped 9 bases and J dropped 3 bases, with 14 bases sitting between them. Germline V CDR1 and CDR2: SNHLY, FYNNEI. The CDR3 length is 14 residues. The CDR3 coding sequence is TGTGCCAGTCGAGGCGAGCGGGACACCGGGGAGCTGTTTTTT. Translation gives CASRGERDTGELFF.